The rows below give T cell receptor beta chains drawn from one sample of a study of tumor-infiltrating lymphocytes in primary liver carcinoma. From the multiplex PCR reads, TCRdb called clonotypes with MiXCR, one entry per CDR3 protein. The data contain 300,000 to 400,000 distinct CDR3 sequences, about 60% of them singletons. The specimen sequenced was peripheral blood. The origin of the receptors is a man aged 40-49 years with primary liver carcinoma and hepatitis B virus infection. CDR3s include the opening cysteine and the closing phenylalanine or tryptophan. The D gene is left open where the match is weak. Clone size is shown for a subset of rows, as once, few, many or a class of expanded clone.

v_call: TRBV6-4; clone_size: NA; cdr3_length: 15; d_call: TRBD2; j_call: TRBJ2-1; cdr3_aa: CASSGTSGSFNEQFF; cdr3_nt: TGTGCCAGCAGTGGGACTAGCGGGTCCTTCAATGAGCAGTTCTTC
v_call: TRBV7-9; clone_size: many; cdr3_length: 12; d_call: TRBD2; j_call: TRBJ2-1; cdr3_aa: CASNPTSGEQFF; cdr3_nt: TGTGCCAGCAACCCGACTAGCGGTGAGCAGTTCTTC
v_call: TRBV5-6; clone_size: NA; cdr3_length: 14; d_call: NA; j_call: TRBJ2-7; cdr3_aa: CASSSQGKNYEQYF; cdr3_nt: TGTGCCAGTAGCTCACAGGGAAAGAACTACGAGCAGTACTTC
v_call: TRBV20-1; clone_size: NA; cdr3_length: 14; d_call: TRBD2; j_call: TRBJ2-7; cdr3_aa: CSAGVSGSSYEQYF; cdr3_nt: TGCAGTGCGGGAGTCAGCGGGAGCTCCTACGAGCAGTACTTC
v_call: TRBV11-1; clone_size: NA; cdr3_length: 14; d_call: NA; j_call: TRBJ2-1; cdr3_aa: CASSLWASRNEQFF; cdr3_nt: TGTGCCAGCAGCTTATGGGCCTCCCGAAATGAGCAGTTCTTC
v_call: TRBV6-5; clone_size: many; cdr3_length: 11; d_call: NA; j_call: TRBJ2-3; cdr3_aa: CASRLGDTQYF; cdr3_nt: TGTGCCAGCAGATTGGGGGATACGCAGTATTTT
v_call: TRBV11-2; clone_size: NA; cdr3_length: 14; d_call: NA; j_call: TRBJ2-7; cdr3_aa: CASSLVQSPYERYF; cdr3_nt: TGTGCCAGCAGCTTAGTTCAGAGTCCCTACGAGCGGTACTTC
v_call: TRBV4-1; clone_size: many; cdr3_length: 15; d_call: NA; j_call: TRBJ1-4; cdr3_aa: CASSQEFAASRKLFF; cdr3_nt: TGCGCCAGCAGCCAAGAATTCGCAGCGTCTCGAAAACTGTTTTTT
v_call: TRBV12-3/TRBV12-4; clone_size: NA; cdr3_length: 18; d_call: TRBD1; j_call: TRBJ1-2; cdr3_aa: CASSLQMGQGAFVYGYTF; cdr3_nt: TGTGCCAGCAGTTTACAAATGGGACAGGGGGCCTTTGTCTATGGCTACACCTTC
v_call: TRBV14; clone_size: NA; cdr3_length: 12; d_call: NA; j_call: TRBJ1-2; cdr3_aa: CASSHVAYGYTF; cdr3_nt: TGTGCCAGCAGTCACGTAGCCTATGGCTATACCTTC
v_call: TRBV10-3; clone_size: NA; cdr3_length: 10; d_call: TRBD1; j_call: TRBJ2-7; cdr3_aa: CAMETGALVF; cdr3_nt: TGTGCCATGGAAACAGGGGCCTTGGTCTTC
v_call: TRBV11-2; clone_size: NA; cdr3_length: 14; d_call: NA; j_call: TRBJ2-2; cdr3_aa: CACSLGRGPGELFF; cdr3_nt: TGTGCCTGCAGCTTAGGTAGGGGTCCCGGGGAGCTGTTTTTT
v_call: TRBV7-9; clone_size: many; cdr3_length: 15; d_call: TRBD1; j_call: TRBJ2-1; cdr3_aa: CASSRDRGGLNEQFF; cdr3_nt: TGTGCCAGCAGCCGGGACAGGGGAGGATTGAATGAGCAGTTCTTC
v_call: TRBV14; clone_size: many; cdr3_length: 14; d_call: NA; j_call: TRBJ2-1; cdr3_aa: CASSQDSVISEQFF; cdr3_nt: TGTGCCAGCAGCCAAGATTCGGTGATTAGTGAGCAGTTCTTC
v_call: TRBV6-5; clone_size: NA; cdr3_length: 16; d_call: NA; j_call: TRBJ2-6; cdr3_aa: CASSYSEGTGANVLTF; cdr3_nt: TGTGCCAGCAGTTACTCGGAAGGGACTGGGGCCAACGTCCTGACTTTC
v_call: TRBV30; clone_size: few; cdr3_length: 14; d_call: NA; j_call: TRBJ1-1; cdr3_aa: CACPGPGLNTEAFF; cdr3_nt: TGTGCCTGCCCCGGACCGGGGCTGAACACTGAAGCTTTCTTT
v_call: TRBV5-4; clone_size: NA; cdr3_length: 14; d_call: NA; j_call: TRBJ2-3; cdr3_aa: CASSPRGGADTQYF; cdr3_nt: TGTGCCAGCAGCCCTCGAGGGGGGGCAGATACGCAGTATTTT
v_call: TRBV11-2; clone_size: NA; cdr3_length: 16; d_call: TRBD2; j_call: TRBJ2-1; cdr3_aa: CASSLLAGGSYNEKFF; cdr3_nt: TGTGCCAGCAGCTTACTAGCGGGTGGGTCCTACAATGAGAAGTTCTTC
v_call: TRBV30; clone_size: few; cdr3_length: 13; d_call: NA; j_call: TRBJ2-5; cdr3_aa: CAWSRTGPETQYF; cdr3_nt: TGTGCCTGGAGTCGAACAGGACCAGAGACCCAGTACTTC
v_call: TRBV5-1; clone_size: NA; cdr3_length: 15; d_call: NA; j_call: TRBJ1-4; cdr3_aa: CASTRGGAPNEKLFF; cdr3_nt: TGCGCCAGCACTCGAGGGGGGGCGCCTAATGAAAAACTGTTTTTT
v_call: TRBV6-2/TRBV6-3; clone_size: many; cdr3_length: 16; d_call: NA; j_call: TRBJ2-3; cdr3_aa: CASSYSPTDQGDTQYF; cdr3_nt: TGTGCCAGCAGTTACTCGCCCACCGACCAAGGGGATACGCAGTATTTT
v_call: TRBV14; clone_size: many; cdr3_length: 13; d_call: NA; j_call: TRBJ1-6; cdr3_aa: CASSQNFNSPLHF; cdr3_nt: TGTGCCAGCAGCCAGAACTTCAATTCACCCCTCCACTTT
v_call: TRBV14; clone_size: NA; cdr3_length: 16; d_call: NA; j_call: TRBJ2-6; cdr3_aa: CASSQVAGPGANVLTF; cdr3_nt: TGTGCCAGCAGCCAAGTCGCGGGTCCTGGGGCCAACGTCCTGACTTTC
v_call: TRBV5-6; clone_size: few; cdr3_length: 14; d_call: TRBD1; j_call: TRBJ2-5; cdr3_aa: CASRETGGQETQYF; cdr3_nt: TGTGCCAGCAGGGAAACAGGGGGCCAAGAGACCCAGTACTTC
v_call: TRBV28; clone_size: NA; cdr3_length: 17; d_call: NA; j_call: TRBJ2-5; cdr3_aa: CASSPPQGRGPPETQYF; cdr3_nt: TGTGCCAGCAGTCCACCCCAGGGGAGAGGGCCCCCAGAGACCCAGTACTTC
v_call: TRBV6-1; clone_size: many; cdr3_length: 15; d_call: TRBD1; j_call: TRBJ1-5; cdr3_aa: CASSEGDRWNQPQHF; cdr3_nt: TGTGCCAGCAGTGAAGGGGACAGATGGAATCAGCCCCAGCATTTT
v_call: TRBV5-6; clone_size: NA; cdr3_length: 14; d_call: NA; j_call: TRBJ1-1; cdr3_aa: CASSALGGATEAFF; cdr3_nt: TGTGCCAGCAGCGCCCTCGGGGGTGCCACTGAAGCTTTCTTT
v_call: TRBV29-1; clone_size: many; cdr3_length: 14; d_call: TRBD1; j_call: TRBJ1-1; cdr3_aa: CSVEERTGTPEAFF; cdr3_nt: TGCAGCGTTGAAGAGAGGACAGGGACCCCTGAAGCTTTCTTT
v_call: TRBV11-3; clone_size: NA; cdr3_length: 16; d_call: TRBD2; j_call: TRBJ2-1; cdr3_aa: CASSLQTSGVYNGQFF; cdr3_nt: TGTGCCAGCAGCTTACAGACTAGCGGGGTGTATAATGGGCAGTTCTTC
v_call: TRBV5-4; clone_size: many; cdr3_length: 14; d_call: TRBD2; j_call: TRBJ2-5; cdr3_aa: CASSLGLAGETQYF; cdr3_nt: TGTGCCAGCAGTCTGGGACTAGCGGGGGAGACCCAGTACTTC
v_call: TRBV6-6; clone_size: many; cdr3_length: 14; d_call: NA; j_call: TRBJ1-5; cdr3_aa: CASIHGGGNQPQHF; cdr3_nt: TGTGCCAGCATCCATGGAGGGGGCAATCAGCCCCAGCATTTT
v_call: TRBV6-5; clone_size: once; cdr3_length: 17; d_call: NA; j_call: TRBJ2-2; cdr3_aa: CVSSYGALAINTGELFF; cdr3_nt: TGTGTCAGTAGTTATGGGGCTCTAGCGATTAACACCGGGGAGCTGTTTTTT
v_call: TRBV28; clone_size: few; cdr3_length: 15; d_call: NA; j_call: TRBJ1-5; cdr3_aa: CASTLGRFSNQPQHF; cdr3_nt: TGTGCCAGCACCTTGGGGCGGTTTAGCAATCAGCCCCAGCATTTT
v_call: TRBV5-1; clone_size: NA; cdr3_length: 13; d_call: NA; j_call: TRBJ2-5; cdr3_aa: CASSLQAQETQYF; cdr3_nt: TGCGCCAGCAGCTTGCAGGCCCAAGAGACCCAGTACTTC
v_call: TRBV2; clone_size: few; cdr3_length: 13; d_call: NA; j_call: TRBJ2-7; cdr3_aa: CASSELSHYEQYF; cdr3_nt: TGTGCCAGCAGTGAACTTTCCCACTACGAGCAGTACTTC
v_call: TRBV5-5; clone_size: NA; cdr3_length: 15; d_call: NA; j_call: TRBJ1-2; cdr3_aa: CASSPNPGLLVGYTF; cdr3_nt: TGTGCCAGCAGCCCCAACCCGGGACTACTTGTCGGCTACACCTTC
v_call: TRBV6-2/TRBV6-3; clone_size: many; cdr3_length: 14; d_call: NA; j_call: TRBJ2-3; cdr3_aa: CASSRSTQLQAQYF; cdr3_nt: TGTGCCAGCAGTCGATCGACCCAGCTCCAGGCGCAGTATTTT
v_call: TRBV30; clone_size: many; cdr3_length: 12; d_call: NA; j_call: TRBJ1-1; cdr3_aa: CAWSHGSTEAFF; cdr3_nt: TGTGCCTGGAGTCACGGGAGCACTGAAGCTTTCTTT
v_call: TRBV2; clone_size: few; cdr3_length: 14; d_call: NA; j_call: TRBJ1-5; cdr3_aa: CASSAVGGNQPQHF; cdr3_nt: TGTGCCAGCAGCGCGGTAGGGGGCAATCAGCCCCAGCATTTT
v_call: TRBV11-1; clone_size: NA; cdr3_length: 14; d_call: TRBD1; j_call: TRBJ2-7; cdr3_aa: CASSADRGIDEQYF; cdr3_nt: TGTGCCAGCAGCGCGGACAGGGGGATCGATGAGCAGTACTTC
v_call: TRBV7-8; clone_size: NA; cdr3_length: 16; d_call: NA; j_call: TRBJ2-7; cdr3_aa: CASSSPVLAHPSEQYF; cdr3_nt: TGTGCCAGCAGCTCGCCCGTACTAGCTCACCCTTCCGAGCAGTACTTC
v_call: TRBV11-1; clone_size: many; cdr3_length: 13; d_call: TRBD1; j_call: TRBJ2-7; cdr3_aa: CASSPTGGREQYF; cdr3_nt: TGTGCCAGCAGCCCAACAGGGGGCAGGGAGCAGTACTTC
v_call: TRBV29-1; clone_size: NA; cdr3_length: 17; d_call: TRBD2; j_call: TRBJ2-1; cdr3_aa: CGVGGTSRRAAYNEQFF; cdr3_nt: TGCGGCGTTGGAGGGACTAGCAGGAGGGCCGCATACAATGAGCAGTTCTTC
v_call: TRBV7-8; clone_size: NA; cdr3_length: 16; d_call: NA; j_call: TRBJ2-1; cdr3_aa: CASSSRLRPAQNEQFF; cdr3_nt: TGTGCCAGCAGCTCCAGGCTGCGCCCAGCGCAAAATGAGCAGTTCTTC
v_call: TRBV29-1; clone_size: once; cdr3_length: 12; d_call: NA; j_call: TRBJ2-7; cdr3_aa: CSVGLLSTQQYF; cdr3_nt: TGCAGCGTTGGATTACTGTCGACACAGCAGTACTTC
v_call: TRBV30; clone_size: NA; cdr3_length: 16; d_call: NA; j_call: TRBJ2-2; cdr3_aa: CAWSPAAGRFSGELFF; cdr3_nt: TGTGCCTGGAGCCCCGCAGCCGGGCGATTTTCCGGGGAGCTGTTTTTT
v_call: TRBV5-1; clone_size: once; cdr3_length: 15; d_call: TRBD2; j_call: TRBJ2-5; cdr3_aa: CAGSFLGLTQETQYF; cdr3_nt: TGCGCCGGCAGCTTCCTGGGACTAACTCAAGAGACCCAGTACTTC